This TCR beta chain was captured by sequencing in a study of cytomegalovirus exposure and HLA in healthy donors. CDR1 and CDR2 from the germline V gene are MNHEY and SMNVEV (reference sequence). Trimming removed 7 bases at V and 3 bases at J, with 10 bases between. There are 12 residues in the CDR3. With 60 Vbeta and 13 Jbeta primers, the PCR was carried out. Libraries were prepared by immunoSEQ multiplex PCR; TCRdb keeps only in-frame clonotypes and omits some of them. The sample has 200,000 to 250,000 clones; more than 65% are singletons. General study results and limits: When analyzed later, a missense DCLRE1C variant was found to be linked to TCR beta V- and J-gene trimming.

For this clone: Its specificity is not known.

The chain uses TRBV27 and TRBJ2-7; D gene uncertain. Sequences were obtained from PBMCs. The origin of this receptor is a man between 50 and 59 years old in good health and CMV-seronegative. The CDR3 DNA is TGTGCCAGCACCAACCTCAGCTACGAGCAGTACTTC. It encodes CASTNLSYEQYF.